Following are 27 T cell receptor beta chains from one sample sequenced in a study of blood T cell repertoires in COVID-19. Data came from immunoSEQ multiplex PCR; TCRdb stores just in-frame clones and leaves some out. The sample has about 480,000 clones, less than 90% seen once; the top ten hold 7.8%. The sequencing input was peripheral blood. Receptors originate from a woman between 45 and 60 years old with COVID-19, enrolled during active disease.

V usage is TRBV30 and J usage is TRBJ1-3, with a possible D match to TRBD1 (5 bases). The CDR3 extends over 14 amino acids. Germline V lookup: CDR1 GTSNPN, CDR2 SVGIG (reference sequence). V shed 3 bases and J shed 1 base, with 10 bases lying between them. DNA of the CDR3: TGTGCCTGGAGGATGGGGGGATCTGGAAACACCATATATTTT. As protein: CAWRMGGSGNTIYF.

The chain links TRBV7-8 to TRBJ2-5; D perhaps matches TRBD2 (5 bases). The CDR3 contains 14 residues. CDR1 and CDR2 (germline): SGHVS, FQNEAQ. Trimming took 5 bases from V and 0 from J, leaving 10 bases between them. This CDR3 is CASSSEGYQETQYF. The CDR3 DNA reads TGTGCCAGCAGCAGCGAGGGATACCAAGAGACCCAGTACTTC.

This clone was observed once. V is TRBV7-8 and J is TRBJ1-1; possibly TRBD1 for D (5 bases). V lost 5 bases, J lost 6 bases, and 16 bases lay in between. The germline V gene encodes CDR1 SGHVS and CDR2 FQNEAQ. The CDR3 runs 14 residues. CDR3 protein: CASSTVGGRAEAFF. The CDR3 coding sequence is TGTGCCAGCAGCACCGTGGGGGGTCGAGCTGAAGCTTTCTTT.

The chain uses TRBV6-5 and TRBJ1-1; D is ambiguous. The germline V gene has CDR1 MNHEY and CDR2 SVGAGI. The CDR3 extends over 14 amino acids. The V end lost 7 bases, the J end lost 1 base, and 13 bases lay between the germline ends. The DNA of the CDR3 is TGTGCCAGCAACATCTTCATTTCGAACACTGAAGCTTTCTTT. As protein: CASNIFISNTEAFF.

V usage is TRBV2 and J usage is TRBJ2-4; tentative D call: TRBD1 (6 bases). The CDR3 loop spans 13 amino acids. The V and J ends lost 6 bases and 6 bases respectively, with 12 bases between them. CDR1 is SNHLY and CDR2 is FYNNEI in the germline V gene. The CDR3 DNA sequence: TGTGCCAGCAGAGAGGACAGCGTAAACATTCAGTACTTC. Amino acids: CASREDSVNIQYF.

DNA for the CDR3: TGTGCCAGCAGTCCCATTTCGAGGACAGGGGTAAGTCAGCCCCAGCATTTT. It codes for CASSPISRTGVSQPQHF. The J gene is TRBJ1-5, the V gene TRBV6-6; 9 bases are shared with TRBD1. This CDR3 contains 17 residues. J was trimmed by 6 bases and V by 5 bases; bases with no gene match: 14. In germline, CDR1 is MNHNY, CDR2 SVGAGI (reference sequence).

DNA of the CDR3: TGTGCCAGCAGTTTGTCGGGGTGGGACACCGGGGAGCTGTTTTTT. Its translation: CASSLSGWDTGELFF. The chain links TRBV28 to TRBJ2-2, with D possibly being TRBD2 (5 bases). The CDR3 length is 15 residues. Per the germline V gene, CDR1 is MDHEN and CDR2 is SYDVKM. Between the trimmed V and J ends, which lost 3 bases and 3 bases, there was a span of 11 bases.

The count of this clone is one. The genes are TRBV27 and TRBJ2-7; D call uncertain. Trimming removed 2 bases from V and 2 bases from J, with 13 bases in between. The CDR3 extends over 15 amino acids. Germline lookup yields CDR1 MNHEY and CDR2 SMNVEV (reference sequence). The CDR3 DNA is TGTGCCAGCAGTTTAAAGAACCTTGGCACCTACGAGCAGTACTTC. Its translation is CASSLKNLGTYEQYF.

A word on this clone: Sequence at one end of the junction differs from germline and may be a read error. The chain couples TRBV6-1 to TRBJ2-6; D unclear. The CDR3 length is 16 residues. Germline assignment: CDR1 MNHNS and CDR2 SASEGT. CDR3 DNA sequence: TGTGCCAGTAGTGAAGCGCTCGGCTCTGGGGCCAACGTCCTGACTTTC. Translating it yields CASSEALGSGANVLTF.

This clone has only a few counts. The rearrangement uses TRBV30 and TRBJ2-2; perhaps TRBD2 as D (5 bases). The CDR3 totals 13 residues. The germline gives CDR1 GTSNPN, CDR2 SVGIG (reference sequence). V was shortened by 1 base and J by 6 bases, with 9 bases between the two germline ends. DNA for the CDR3: TGTGCCTGGAGTGAAGGGAGTCCCGGGGAGCTGTTTTTT. It yields the protein CAWSEGSPGELFF.

This CDR3 is CASSIDRGSRSPLHF. In DNA form, the CDR3 reads TGTGCCAGTAGTATCGACAGGGGGAGTCGTTCACCCCTCCACTTT. V usage is TRBV19 and J usage is TRBJ1-6; the match to TRBD1 covers 9 bases. The V gene end was trimmed by 3 bases and the J gene end by 9 bases; junction bases not matched to a gene: 6. This CDR3 comprises 15 residues. The V gene's germline CDR1 is LNHDA and CDR2 SQIVND (reference sequence). The full variable domain, with the rest looked up from reference TRBV19 and TRBJ1-6, is DGGITQSPKYLFRKEGQNVTLSCEQNLNHDAMYWYRQDPGQGLRLIYYSQIVNDFQKGDIAEGYSVSREKKESFPLTVTSAQKNPTAFYLCASSIDRGSRSPLHFGNGTRLTVT.

J is TRBJ1-5 and V is TRBV24-1, with 10 nucleotides matching TRBD1. Trimming took 5 bases from V and 7 from J; bases not matched to a gene: 7. CDR3 length equals 15 residues. Germline CDR1 KGHDR, CDR2 SFDVKD. CDR3 amino acids: CATSAQGQGLQPQHF. CDR3 DNA sequence: TGTGCCACCAGTGCCCAGGGACAGGGGCTCCAGCCCCAGCATTTT.

This sequence joins TRBV5-1 and TRBJ2-1; 11 bases map to TRBD1. The V and J ends lost 7 bases and 7 bases, in that order; junction bases with no gene match: 10. Germline V lookup: CDR1 SGHRS, CDR2 YFSETQ. This CDR3 spans 15 amino acids. The CDR3: CASRSGQGAKNEQFF. CDR3 DNA sequence: TGCGCCAGCCGGTCCGGACAGGGGGCGAAAAATGAGCAGTTCTTC.

Note on this clone: In the same sample, other DNA sequences code for this CDR3. This sequence joins TRBV9 and TRBJ1-1; D perhaps matches TRBD1 (5 bases). V dropped 3 bases and J dropped 5 bases, with 8 bases sitting between them. This CDR3 has 12 amino acids. Germline loops: CDR1 SGDLS, CDR2 YYNGEE. CDR3 amino acids: CASSGPGTEAFF. CDR3 bases: TGTGCCAGCAGCGGCCCAGGGACTGAAGCTTTCTTT.

The chain employs TRBV4-1 and TRBJ1-1, with 11 bases identical to TRBD1. The CDR3 is made up of 17 amino acids. Looked up from germline, CDR1 is MGHRA and CDR2 is YSYEKL. The ends lost 2 bases at V and 3 bases at J; junction bases unmatched: 8. CDR3 in DNA: TGCGCCAGCAGCCAAAGGGAAGCGGGACAGGGGGACACTGAAGCTTTCTTT. This sequence encodes CASSQREAGQGDTEAFF.

The chain combines TRBV5-4 with TRBJ1-2, with TRBD1 matching over 8 bases. The CDR3 loop spans 15 amino acids. Trimming took 4 bases from V and 1 from J; bases not matched to a gene: 6. Germline CDR1 SGHNT, CDR2 YYREEE (reference sequence). The CDR3 loop is CASSPQGAFNYGYTF. The CDR3 nucleotides are TGTGCCAGCAGCCCCCAGGGGGCTTTTAACTATGGCTACACCTTC.

This rearrangement joins TRBV19 to TRBJ1-1; D not certain. The CDR3 has 15 amino acids. Deletions cut 4 bases from V and 4 bases from J, with 16 bases between. The germline gives CDR1 LNHDA, CDR2 SQIVND (reference sequence). In nucleotides, the CDR3 is TGTGCCAGTAGTACCGACCTAGAGGTGGGCACTGAAGCTTTCTTT. Its protein product is CASSTDLEVGTEAFF.

Only a few counts were recorded for this clone. This sequence joins TRBV12-3 or TRBV12-4 and TRBJ2-3; D not certain. V was pared by 8 bases and J by 3 bases, with 12 bases between. The CDR3 has 13 amino acids. The CDR3 loop reads CASVLGGTDTQYF. CDR3 coding DNA: TGTGCCAGCGTGCTAGGCGGAACAGATACGCAGTATTTT.

This chain joins TRBV7-3 and TRBJ1-1; possibly TRBD1 for D (6 bases). Germline V gene lookup returns CDR1 SGHTA and CDR2 FQGTGA. V gave up 8 bases and J gave up 1 base, with 17 bases separating them. CDR3 length: 15 amino acids. The CDR3 here is CASSVSGGSNTEAFF. The CDR3 DNA is TGTGCCAGCTCGGTCTCGGGGGGCTCGAACACTGAAGCTTTCTTT.

The J gene is TRBJ2-1, the V gene TRBV7-9, with D tentatively TRBD1 (5 bases). Trimming pared 1 base from V and 8 bases from J, leaving 18 bases between. The CDR3 is made up of 16 amino acids. Germline assignment: CDR1 SEHNR and CDR2 FQNEAQ (reference sequence). The CDR3 spells CASSLEFAREGDEQFF. The CDR3 region has the DNA TGTGCCAGCAGCTTAGAATTCGCCCGAGAAGGGGATGAGCAGTTCTTC.

This chain joins TRBV12-3 or TRBV12-4 and TRBJ1-2; 7 bases agree with TRBD1. This CDR3 is built from 13 residues. J was trimmed by 5 bases and V by 4 bases; bases with no gene match: 4. The DNA of the CDR3 is TGTGCCAGCAGTTCGAAGACAGGGTATGGCTACACCTTC. As protein: CASSSKTGYGYTF.

The chain links TRBV30 to TRBJ1-5; D possibly corresponds to TRBD1 (5 bases). The CDR3 has 15 residues. Between the trimmed V and J ends, which lost 1 base and 3 bases, there was a span of 13 bases. Per the germline V gene, CDR1 is GTSNPN and CDR2 is SVGIG (reference sequence). CDR3 residues: CAWSGGAAANQPQHF. The CDR3 DNA is TGTGCCTGGAGTGGCGGGGCTGCCGCCAATCAGCCCCAGCATTTT.

With regard to this clone: The sample carries other DNA sequences with the same CDR3. The CDR3 sequence: CASSFWTGDGYTF. In DNA, the CDR3 is TGTGCCAGCAGTTTCTGGACAGGGGACGGCTACACCTTC. The chain carries TRBV12-3 or TRBV12-4 and TRBJ1-2, with TRBD1 matching 9 bases. V was clipped by 3 bases and J by 8 bases; unmatched bases: 4. The CDR3 loop spans 13 amino acids.

The chain has TRBV7-8 and TRBJ1-2; 9 bases match TRBD1. The germline gives CDR1 SGHVS, CDR2 FQNEAQ. Germline trimming cut 0 bases from V and 7 bases from J; bases unmatched to any gene: 9. The CDR3 runs to 16 residues. Written as DNA, the CDR3 is TGTGCCAGCAGCTTAGCCCTATCCGGGACAGGGCTTGGCTACACCTTC. It yields the protein CASSLALSGTGLGYTF. Based on the CDR3 plus reference TRBV7-8 and TRBJ1-2, the full variable domain is GAGVSQSPRYKVAKRGQDVALRCDPISGHVSLFWYQQALGQGPEFLTYFQNEAQLDKSGLPSDRFFAERPEGSVSTLKIQRTQQEDSAVYLCASSLALSGTGLGYTFGSGTRLTVV.

The chain is built from TRBV5-8 and TRBJ2-7, with 8 positions matching TRBD1. This CDR3 is built from 13 residues. V dropped 7 bases and J dropped 3; count of bases not matched to a gene: 6. Germline lookup yields CDR1 SGHTS and CDR2 YDEGEE. The CDR3 reads CASRRTGYYEQYF. CDR3 sequence (DNA): TGTGCCAGCCGCCGGACAGGGTACTACGAGCAGTACTTC.

Turning to this clone: Distinct nucleotide sequences in the sample also encode this CDR3. The chain employs TRBV19 and TRBJ1-1; D unresolved. The V end lost 4 bases, the J end lost 0 bases, and 9 bases lay between the germline ends. CDR1 is LNHDA, CDR2 SQIVND, per germline (reference sequence). This CDR3 comprises 14 residues. This CDR3 reads CASSTDSLNTEAFF. The CDR3 DNA is TGTGCCAGTAGTACAGACTCCTTGAACACTGAAGCTTTCTTT.

The V call is TRBV5-1, the J call TRBJ1-1; no clear D. CDR1 is SGHRS and CDR2 is YFSETQ in the germline V gene. This CDR3 spans 13 amino acids. V was shortened by 2 bases and J by 1 base, with 6 bases between the two germline ends. The CDR3 loop is CASSLAANTEAFF. The CDR3 DNA reads TGCGCCAGCAGCTTAGCGGCGAACACTGAAGCTTTCTTT.